Listed below are T cell receptor beta chains from one sample, sequenced in a study of blood T cell repertoires in COVID-19. The data were produced by immunoSEQ multiplex PCR, yet TCRdb's version contains in-frame clones alone and is incomplete. The sample has 35,000 to 45,000 clones; about 90% are singletons. The sample consisted of peripheral blood. The origin of the receptors is a man in his sixties with acute or convalescent COVID-19. Each CDR3 is given without its conserved first and last residue.

V,CDR3
TRBV15,ATSRGGGFNEKLF
TRBV11-1,ASSLAGGVSGAF
TRBV6-1,ASSEYGGLNYGYT
TRBV2,ASSYTPPDTQY
TRBV10-2,AKDRDYQETQY
TRBV3-1/TRBV3-2,ASRPGGTLTDTQY
TRBV28,ASSLSLAGGFRHEQY
TRBV3-1/TRBV3-2,ASSQGGFGVGPGEQY
TRBV20-1,SASPRGLVNEQF
TRBV21-1,ASSPLAGRHEQF
TRBV19,ASTLTSGRINEQF
TRBV19,ASSLGRLNTEAF
TRBV28,ASSTSGTGTDTQY
TRBV5-5,ASSRTGSAADTGELF
TRBV27,ASSHRATNEKLF
TRBV12-5,ASGLVVGRGKTQY
TRBV5-1,ASSPQGGGYNEQF
TRBV24-1,ATSDLPTSAGELF
TRBV7-6,ASSLAQRSLWNEQF
TRBV7-7,ASSPSSGTDTQY
TRBV19,ASRPGDQPQH
TRBV5-1,ASSLQETQY
TRBV5-4,ASSSGTSGKAEQF
TRBV14,ASSQIRGNTIY